Reported below is one T cell receptor (beta chain). The data are from a study of blood T cell repertoires in COVID-19. Whole-study context: Some COVID-19 samples were acute and others convalescent; all came from the United States, Italy and Spain. The analysed material was cDNA or gDNA that came from T cells, B-cell-depleted T cells, or PBMCs.

J lost 2 bases, V lost 5 bases, and 3 bases had no gene match. Germline-derived CDR1 and CDR2 are MNHNY and SVGAGI (reference sequence). This CDR3 comprises 16 residues. Source study methods: Amplifying reference gene primers gave estimates of nucleated cell counts. The protocol was immunoSEQ multiplex PCR, while the TCRdb copy is restricted to in-frame clones and leaves out a portion. V and J calls and clone size are those listed in that table; D and trimming were worked out from the DNA. The repertoire holds about 73,000 clones, about 73% seen once, with around 20% in the top ten. The chain combines TRBV6-6 with TRBJ2-5; 15 nucleotides agree with TRBD2. The sequence was obtained from a man between 60 and 70 years old with acute or convalescent COVID-19. The sequenced sample consisted of peripheral blood. The CDR3 region has the DNA TGTGCCAGCAGTACCGGACTAGCGGGGGGGCAAGAGACCCAGTACTTC. Protein product: CASSTGLAGGQETQYF.